The T cell receptor (beta chain) under discussion was sequenced for a study of sequential checkpoint blockade in melanoma. Sample treatment: randomized to nivolumab then ipilimumab (arm A) or the reverse (arm B). Measured with immunoSEQ multiplex PCR; TCRdb has only the in-frame clones, and not every one. The sample consists of about 11,000 clones, about three quarters of them appearing once. This CDR3 is built from 13 residues. Trimming removed 1 base from V and 8 bases from J, with 11 bases in between. Germline lookup yields CDR1 LGHNT and CDR2 FRNRAP. This clone was observed a few times. The TCR originated in a human donor with melanoma. This sample comprised CD8+ T cells sorted from blood (inferred from file names), obtained from a patient given nivolumab and ipilimumab in sequence. The chain has TRBV12-5 and TRBJ1-2; D is perhaps TRBD1 (5 bases). CDR3 in amino acids: CASGLEGAVGYTF. CDR3 bases: TGTGCTAGTGGTTTGGAAGGGGCGGTAGGCTACACCTTC.